Each of the 25 T cell receptor beta chains below was sequenced from the same sample in a study of tumor-infiltrating lymphocytes in glioblastoma multiforme. TCR beta libraries were built from RNA through three nested multiplex PCR rounds using modified ARM-PCR. A single record per CDR3 protein comes from TCRdb applying MiXCR to the multiplex PCR reads. Among about 32,000 distinct CDR3 sequences listed, 60% to 65% were seen once. The sample comprised brain tumor tissue. These receptors all stem from a male donor with glioblastoma.

This clonotype was seen a single time. Its ends do not fully match the called genes, so a read error is possible. This chain joins TRBV7-9 and TRBJ1-1; no clear D. The CDR3 is made up of 13 amino acids. In germline, CDR1 is SEHNR, CDR2 FQNEAQ (reference sequence). The CDR3 DNA sequence: TGTGCCAGCAGCTCCGGCAGCATCACTAAAGCTTTCTTT. This encodes CASSSGSITKAFF.

This clonotype was recorded a few times. The CDR3 loop reads CASSPGETPGTQYF. The CDR3 DNA follows: TGTGCCAGCAGTCCCGGGGAGACTCCGGGTACGCAGTATTTT. The J gene is TRBJ2-3, the V gene TRBV6-4; TRBD2 might be the D (5 bases). V lost 5 bases, J lost 8 bases, and 17 bases lay in between. Germline assignment: CDR1 MRHNA and CDR2 SNTAGT. The CDR3 has 14 residues.

Worth noting for this clonotype: In this CDR3 the conserved last residue, phenylalanine or tryptophan, is missing, so a read error is likely. The chain recombines TRBV29-1 with TRBJ1-6; D gene uncertain. Looked up from germline, CDR1 is SQVTM and CDR2 is ANQGSEA. The CDR3 is 13 residues long. Trimming stripped 4 bases from V and 10 bases from J, with 14 bases between. CDR3 nucleotides: TGCAGCGTTGCCAGTAACAGAGAATCACCCCTCCACTCT. As protein: CSVASNRESPLHS.

V usage is TRBV20-1 and J usage is TRBJ1-5; no clear D. CDR3 length: 13 residues. Germline V lookup: CDR1 DFQATT, CDR2 SNEGSKA (reference sequence). The V end was cut by 5 bases, the J end by 3 bases, with 11 bases between. The CDR3 bases are TGCAGTGCTGTAGAGCAGATCAATCAGCCCCAGCATTTT. This gives the protein CSAVEQINQPQHF.

For this clonotype: Since no conserved phenylalanine or tryptophan closes the CDR3, a read error is the likely cause. The chain links TRBV6-5 to TRBJ1-4, with 8 positions matching TRBD1. Germline-derived CDR1 and CDR2 are MNHEY and SVGAGI. There are 15 residues in the CDR3. The CDR3 is CTSSFGQGGNEKLFY. DNA for the CDR3: TGTACCAGCAGTTTCGGACAGGGTGGAAATGAAAAACTGTTTTAT.

In its sample, this clonotype was seen once. The chain is built from TRBV11-2 and TRBJ2-2; 7 bases line up with TRBD2. Germline CDR1 reads SGHAT; CDR2 reads FQNNGV. After removal of 10 bases from V and 12 bases from J, the junction contained 35 bases not matched to a gene. This CDR3 has 20 residues. CDR3 in amino acids: CANTPSFGQGLAVNTWQLFF. The CDR3 bases are TGTGCCAACACCCCCTCATTCGGCCAAGGGCTAGCGGTAAACACCTGGCAGCTGTTTTTT.

This clonotype was detected many times. This may be a read error, as it is one base from a much larger clone. J is TRBJ1-2 and V is TRBV20-1, with TRBD1 matching over 8 bases. The germline V gene has CDR1 DFQATT and CDR2 SNEGSKA (reference sequence). CDR3 length: 13 residues. The CDR3 reads CSAHLQGGYGYAF. CDR3 DNA sequence: TGCAGTGCTCACTTACAGGGGGGTTATGGCTACGCCTTC.

Concerning this clonotype: This may stem from a read error, because a much larger clone lies one nucleotide away. The CDR3 region has the DNA TGTGCCATCGCCGGTGGAACTCGCGGTGGAAACACCATATATTTT. It encodes CAIAGGTRGGNTIYF. The chain carries TRBV28 and TRBJ1-3; D is uncertain. CDR3 length: 15 amino acids. Germline CDR1 MDHEN, CDR2 SYDVKM. The V end was cut by 10 bases, the J end by 3 bases, with 19 bases between.

In DNA form, the CDR3 reads TGTGCCAGCAGCTTATCGAGGAGTGAACAGTTCTTC. Translating gives CASSLSRSEQFF. This rearrangement joins TRBV11-3 to TRBJ2-1, with no clear D. V lost 2 bases and J lost 13, with 12 bases in between. CDR1 and CDR2 (germline): SGHNT, YENEEA. The CDR3 is made up of 12 amino acids.

The chain joins TRBV29-1 to TRBJ2-7; TRBD1 matches 8 bases. Germline V lookup: CDR1 SQVTM, CDR2 ANQGSEA. V was clipped by 4 bases and J by 6 bases; unmatched bases: 11. The CDR3 totals 14 residues. The CDR3 DNA sequence: TGCAGCGTTGGTCGCCCCGGACAGGGAATCGAGCAGTACTTC. Amino acid sequence: CSVGRPGQGIEQYF.

Regarding this clonotype: The junction and the germline gene differ at one end; a read error may be behind it. The rearrangement links TRBV20-1 to TRBJ2-3, with 7 bases identical to TRBD2. Germline lookup yields CDR1 DFQATT and CDR2 SNEGSKA (reference sequence). The CDR3 sequence is 16 residues long. CDR3 DNA: TGCAGTGCTAGGTTGGTTACGGGAGGTAGCACAGATGCGCAGTATTTT. Encoded protein: CSARLVTGGSTDAQYF.

On this clonotype: Mismatch with germline at one junction end may stem from a read error. This chain connects TRBV11-1 to TRBJ2-3; D ambiguous. The CDR3 consists of 16 residues. Germline V gene data show CDR1 as SGHAT and CDR2 as FQDESV (reference sequence). The CDR3 DNA is TGTGCCAGCAGCCCTCCCCCCCTGAGGACCCTCAGATACGCAGTATTT. This sequence encodes CASSPPPLRTLRYAVF. The full variable domain, rest sourced from reference TRBV11-1 and TRBJ2-3, is EAEVAQSPRYKITEKSQAVAFWCDPISGHATLYWYRQILGQGPELLVQFQDESVVDDSQLPKDRFSAERLKGVDSTLKIQPAELGDSAMYLCASSPPPLRTLRYAVFGPGTRLTVL.

This clonotype came up many times. A clone one base away is much larger, so this may be a read error. The chain uses TRBV6-5 and TRBJ2-1; D may be TRBD2 (6 bases). Germline values: CDR1 MNHEY, CDR2 SVGAGI. This CDR3 contains 16 residues. The CDR3 DNA follows: TGTGCCAGCAGTTGGACGGCAAGGGAGGCCTACAATGAGCGGTTCTTC. Translating it yields CASSWTAREAYNERFF.

A remark on this clonotype: This may be a read error, as it is one base from a much larger clone. V is TRBV28 and J is TRBJ2-7, with TRBD1 as a possible D gene (6 bases). Germline assignment: CDR1 MDHEN and CDR2 SYDVKM. The length of the CDR3 is 15 residues. V shed 4 bases and J shed 0 bases, with 13 bases lying between them. CDR3 in DNA: TGTGCCAGCAGTTCCTCGGACAGTGTCTCCTACGAGCAGTACTTC. Translation gives CASSSSDSVSYEQYF.

The chain recombines TRBV11-2 with TRBJ2-7; possible D gene TRBD1, 5 bases. This CDR3 has 14 amino acids. Germline assignment: CDR1 SGHAT and CDR2 FQNNGV. V was shortened by 5 bases and J by 3 bases, with 14 bases between the two germline ends. The CDR3 DNA is TGTGCCAGCAGCCCACAGACAGACAGCTACGAGCAGTACTTC. It is translated as CASSPQTDSYEQYF.

The rearrangement joins TRBV6-5 to TRBJ2-1; 8 bases are shared with TRBD2. The CDR3 extends over 16 amino acids. Germline V gives CDR1 MNHEY, CDR2 SVGAGI. After removal of 9 bases from V and 0 bases from J, the junction contained 10 bases not matched to a gene. DNA of the CDR3: TGTGCCAGTGGTTACGTGGCGGGAGGCTCCTACAATGAGCAGTTCTTC. Translated, it gives CASGYVAGGSYNEQFF.

The CDR3 DNA reads TGCGCCAGCAGTGAGTCGTGGCAGGGAGCTGAAGCTTTCTTT. Translating gives CASSESWQGAEAFF. The V call is TRBV10-1, the J call TRBJ1-1, with D perhaps TRBD1 (5 bases). Germline CDR1 reads WNHNN; CDR2 reads SYGVQD (reference sequence). V was pared by 0 bases and J by 6 bases, with 11 bases between. This CDR3 has 14 amino acids.

Note on this clonotype: A read error may explain this, as a much larger clone is one base away. The J gene is TRBJ1-1, the V gene TRBV29-1; D call uncertain. This CDR3 region has 14 residues. The germline V gene has CDR1 SQVTM and CDR2 ANQGSEA. Trimming left V 0 bases short and J 2 bases short, with 10 bases between. The CDR3: CSVEDAQRNTEAFF. The CDR3 nucleotides are TGCAGCGTTGAAGATGCACAGAGAAACACTGAAGCTTTCTTT.

The sample holds a few counts of this clonotype. A clone one base away is much larger, so this may be a read error. This chain connects TRBV5-1 to TRBJ2-1; 11 bases fit TRBD2. This CDR3 is built from 15 residues. Germline V gene sequence: CDR1 SGHRS, CDR2 YFSETQ. For the CDR3, the DNA is TGCGCCGGCAGCTCGTTAGCGGGAGGGCCTAATGAGCAGTTCTTC. It is translated as CAGSSLAGGPNEQFF.

The sample holds one count of this clonotype. The chain is built from TRBV29-1 and TRBJ2-7; 9 nucleotides match TRBD2. This CDR3 comprises 16 residues. J lost 4 bases, V lost 6 bases, and 16 bases had no gene match. Germline lookup yields CDR1 SQVTM and CDR2 ANQGSEA. CDR3: CSVWISGRRSRYEQYV. The CDR3 bases are TGCAGCGTATGGATTAGCGGGAGAAGGAGTCGGTACGAGCAGTACGTC.

A note on this clonotype: A single base separates this from a much larger clone, so it may be a read error. V is TRBV7-2 and J is TRBJ1-1; 7 bases match TRBD1. This CDR3 region has 14 residues. Looked up from germline, CDR1 is SGHTA and CDR2 is FQGNSA. The DNA of the CDR3 is TGTGCCAGCAGCTTCAGGGGGACAAACACTGGAGCTTTCTTT. Its translation is CASSFRGTNTGAFF.

Note on this clonotype: A much larger clone differs by one base, so this may be a read error. This sequence joins TRBV12-3 or TRBV12-4 and TRBJ2-2; perhaps TRBD2 as D (6 bases). Trimming stripped 6 bases from V and 7 bases from J, with 9 bases between. The CDR3 runs to 12 residues. CDR3 sequence: CASRGTDGELFF. DNA of the CDR3: TGTGCCAGCAGGGGGACTGACGGGGAGCTGTTTTTT.

The chain joins TRBV11-1 to TRBJ2-7; the match to TRBD1 covers 9 bases. The CDR3 has 13 residues. The germline V gene has CDR1 SGHAT and CDR2 FQDESV (reference sequence). J gave up 5 bases and V 6 bases, and 5 bases lay outside the gene matches. DNA for the CDR3: TGTGCCAGCAGGCGGACAGGGGATGACGAGCAGTACTTC. Protein: CASRRTGDDEQYF.

V and J are TRBV20-1 and TRBJ2-2; D is perhaps TRBD2 (5 bases). CDR1 is DFQATT and CDR2 is SNEGSKA in the germline V gene (reference sequence). Trimming stripped 1 base from V and 8 bases from J, with 23 bases between. This CDR3 has 17 residues. CDR3 sequence reads: CSARGTGRRTLGGELFF. CDR3 coding DNA: TGCAGTGCTAGAGGGACTGGACGAAGGACCTTAGGGGGGGAGCTGTTTTTT.

This clonotype was seen only a few times. The chain has TRBV11-2 and TRBJ2-1; no clear D gene. V was cut by 8 bases and J by 5 bases, with 10 bases left in between. CDR1 and CDR2 from the germline V gene are SGHAT and FQNNGV. The CDR3 has 12 amino acids. This chain's CDR3 is CASLQADNEQFF. CDR3 coding DNA: TGTGCCAGCTTGCAGGCGGACAATGAGCAGTTCTTC. Using reference TRBV11-2 and TRBJ2-1 for the parts outside the CDR3, the full variable domain is EAGVAQSPRYKIIEKRQSVAFWCNPISGHATLYWYQQILGQGPKLLIQFQNNGVVDDSQLPKDRFSAERLKGVDSTLKIQPAKLEDSAVYLCASLQADNEQFFGPGTRLTVL.